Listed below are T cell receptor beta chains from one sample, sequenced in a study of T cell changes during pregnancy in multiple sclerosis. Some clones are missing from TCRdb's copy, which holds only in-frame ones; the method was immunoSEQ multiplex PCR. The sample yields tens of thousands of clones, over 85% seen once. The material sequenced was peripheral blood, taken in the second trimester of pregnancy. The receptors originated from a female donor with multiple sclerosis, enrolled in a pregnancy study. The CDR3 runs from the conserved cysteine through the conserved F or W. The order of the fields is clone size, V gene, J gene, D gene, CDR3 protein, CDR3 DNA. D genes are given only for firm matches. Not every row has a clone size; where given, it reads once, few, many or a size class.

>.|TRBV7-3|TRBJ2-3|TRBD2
CASSSGLATDTQYF
TGTGCCAGCAGTTCCGGACTAGCTACAGATACGCAGTATTTT
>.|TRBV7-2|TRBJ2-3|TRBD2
CASSLVAGGQRDTQYF
TGTGCCAGCAGCTTAGTGGCGGGGGGGCAGAGAGATACGCAGTATTTT
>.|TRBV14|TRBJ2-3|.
CASSFRQFTDTQYF
TGTGCCAGCAGCTTCAGACAGTTCACAGATACGCAGTATTTT
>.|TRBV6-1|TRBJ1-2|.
CASSLLSGGLGGYTF
TGTGCCAGCAGTCTCCTTTCGGGGGGGTTGGGAGGCTACACCTTC
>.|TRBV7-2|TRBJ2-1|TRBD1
CASSRTGGHNEQFF
TGTGCCAGCAGTCGGACAGGGGGTCACAATGAGCAGTTCTTC
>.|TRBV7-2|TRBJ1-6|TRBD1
CASSVYRGLRSPLHF
TGTGCCAGCAGCGTATACAGGGGATTGAGGTCACCCCTCCACTTT
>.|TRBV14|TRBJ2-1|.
CASSILSDEQFF
TGTGCCAGCAGCATACTAAGCGATGAGCAGTTCTTC
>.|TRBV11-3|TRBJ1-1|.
CAITERGNTEAFF
TGTGCCATAACGGAGAGAGGGAACACTGAAGCTTTCTTT
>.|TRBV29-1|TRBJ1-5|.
CSVRDGGNQPQHF
TGCAGCGTTCGTGACGGAGGGAATCAGCCCCAGCATTTT
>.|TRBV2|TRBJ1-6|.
CASSRNSPLHF
TGTGCCAGCAGCAGGAATTCACCCCTCCACTTT
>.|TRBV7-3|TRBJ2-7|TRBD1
CASSSGQGIYEQYF
TGTGCCAGCAGCTCGGGACAGGGGATCTACGAGCAGTACTTC
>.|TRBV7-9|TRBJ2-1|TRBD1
CASSATGRGSSYNEQFF
TGTGCCAGCAGCGCAACTGGCAGGGGGAGCTCCTACAATGAGCAGTTCTTC
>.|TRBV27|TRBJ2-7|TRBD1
CASSFRGPYEQYF
TGTGCCAGCAGTTTCAGGGGGCCCTACGAGCAGTACTTC
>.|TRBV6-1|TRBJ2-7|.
CASSEVFRGFPYEQYF
TGTGCCAGCAGTGAAGTCTTTCGAGGATTCCCCTACGAGCAGTACTTC
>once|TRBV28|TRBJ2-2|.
CASGRPNTGELFF
TGTGCCAGCGGGAGACCGAACACCGGGGAGCTGTTTTTT
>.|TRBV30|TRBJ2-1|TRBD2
CASTSGPLRSYNEQFF
TGTGCCTCGACTAGCGGCCCCCTCCGCTCCTACAATGAGCAGTTCTTC
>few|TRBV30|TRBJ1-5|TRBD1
CAWSTGVLKPQHF
TGTGCCTGGAGTACAGGGGTGCTGAAGCCCCAGCATTTT
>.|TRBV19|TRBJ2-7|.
CASSIFPGYEQYF
TGTGCCAGTAGTATATTCCCAGGGTACGAGCAGTACTTC
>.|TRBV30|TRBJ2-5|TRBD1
CAWGGTGQETQYF
TGTGCCTGGGGCGGGACAGGGCAAGAGACCCAGTACTTC
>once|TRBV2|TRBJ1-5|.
CASSNQGRNQPQHF
TGTGCCAGCAGTAATCAGGGCCGCAATCAGCCCCAGCATTTT
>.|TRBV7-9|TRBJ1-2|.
CASSSRQYTTNYGYTF
TGTGCCAGCAGCTCTAGACAGTACACCACTAACTATGGCTACACCTTC
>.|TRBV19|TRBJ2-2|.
CASSIKLASTGELFF
TGTGCCAGTAGTATAAAACTAGCCAGCACCGGGGAGCTGTTTTTT
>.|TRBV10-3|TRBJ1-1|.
CAISEEIRGTEAFF
TGTGCCATCAGTGAGGAGATAAGGGGCACTGAAGCTTTCTTT
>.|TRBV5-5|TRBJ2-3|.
CASSESDTQYF
TGTGCCAGCAGCGAGTCCGATACGCAGTATTTT
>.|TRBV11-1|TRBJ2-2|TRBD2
CASSPSSGDLTGELFF
TGTGCCAGCAGCCCGTCTAGCGGGGATTTAACCGGGGAGCTGTTTTTT
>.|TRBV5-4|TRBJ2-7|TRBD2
CASSSGDTYEQYF
TGTGCCAGCAGCAGCGGGGATACCTACGAGCAGTACTTC
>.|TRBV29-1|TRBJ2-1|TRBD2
CSVGILRSGGYNEQFF
TGCAGCGTTGGAATACTTAGGAGCGGGGGATACAATGAGCAGTTCTTC
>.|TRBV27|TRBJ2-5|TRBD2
CASSPRYKGTSGGAGETQYF
TGTGCCAGCAGTCCTCGTTACAAAGGGACTAGCGGGGGGGCCGGGGAGACCCAGTACTTC
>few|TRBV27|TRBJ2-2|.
CASRDYPGELFF
TGTGCCAGCAGGGACTACCCCGGGGAGCTGTTTTTT
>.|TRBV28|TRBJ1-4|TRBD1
CASSLGGTANEKLFF
TGTGCCAGCAGTTTAGGCGGGACAGCTAATGAAAAACTGTTTTTT
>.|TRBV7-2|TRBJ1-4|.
CASRLQGLSNEKLFF
TGTGCCAGCAGGTTACAGGGCTTATCTAATGAAAAACTGTTTTTT
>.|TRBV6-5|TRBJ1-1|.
CASRPGQPNTEAFF
TGTGCCAGCAGACCGGGACAACCTAACACTGAAGCTTTCTTT
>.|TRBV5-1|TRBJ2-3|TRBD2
CASSLRAGGTDTQYF
TGCGCCAGCAGCTTGAGAGCGGGGGGCACAGATACGCAGTATTTT
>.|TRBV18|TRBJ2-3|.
CASSPPLKPSTDTQYF
TGTGCCAGCTCACCACCCCTAAAACCTAGCACAGATACGCAGTATTTT
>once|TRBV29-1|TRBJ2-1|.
CSVVSSSYNEQFF
TGCAGCGTTGTTTCTAGCTCCTACAATGAGCAGTTCTTC
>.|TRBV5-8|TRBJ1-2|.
CASSPDRVNYGYTF
TGTGCCAGCAGTCCGGACAGAGTCAACTATGGCTACACCTTC
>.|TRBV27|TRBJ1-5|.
CASSAHSGGYQPQHF
TGTGCCAGCAGTGCGCACTCCGGAGGGTATCAGCCCCAGCATTTT
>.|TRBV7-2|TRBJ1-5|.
CASSPDNNQPQHF
TGTGCCAGCAGCCCAGACAACAATCAGCCCCAGCATTTT
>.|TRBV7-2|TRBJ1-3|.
CASSLRTVTGNTIYF
TGTGCCAGCAGCTTAAGGACAGTAACTGGAAACACCATATATTTT
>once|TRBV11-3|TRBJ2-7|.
CASSFSGTSEQYF
TGTGCCAGCAGCTTCTCCGGGACAAGCGAGCAGTACTTC
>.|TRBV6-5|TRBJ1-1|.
CASSPLTGVVSEAFF
TGTGCCAGCAGTCCCCTGACGGGGGTAGTTTCTGAAGCTTTCTTT
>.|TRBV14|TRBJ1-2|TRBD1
CASSHRTGSNYGYTF
TGTGCCAGCAGCCACCGGACAGGGTCTAACTATGGCTACACCTTC
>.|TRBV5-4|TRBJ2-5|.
CASSWRTEETQYF
TGTGCCAGCAGCTGGCGGACAGAAGAGACCCAGTACTTC
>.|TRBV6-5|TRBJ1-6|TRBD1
CASLLDRVISPLHF
TGTGCCAGCCTTTTGGACAGGGTAATTTCACCCCTCCACTTT
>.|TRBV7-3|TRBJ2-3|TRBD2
CASSLGLGTSGGTDTQYF
TGTGCCAGCAGCTTAGGCCTTGGGACTAGCGGGGGCACAGATACGCAGTATTTT
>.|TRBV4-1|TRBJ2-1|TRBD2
CASSPLTSGRNEQFF
TGCGCCAGCAGCCCATTGACTAGCGGGAGGAATGAGCAGTTCTTC
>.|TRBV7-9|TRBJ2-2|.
CASRISGGELFF
TGTGCCAGCAGGATTAGCGGCGGGGAGCTGTTTTTT
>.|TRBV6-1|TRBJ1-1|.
CASRQGLNTEAFF
TGTGCCAGCAGACAGGGTTTGAACACTGAAGCTTTCTTT
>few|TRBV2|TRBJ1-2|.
CASSPSVYGYTF
TGTGCCAGCAGCCCATCGGTCTATGGCTACACCTTC
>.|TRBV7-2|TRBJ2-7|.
CASSSLNYEQYF
TGTGCCAGCAGCTCCCTAAACTACGAGCAGTACTTC
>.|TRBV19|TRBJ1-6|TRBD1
CASSGTVSSYNSPLHF
TGTGCCAGTAGTGGGACAGTCAGCTCCTATAATTCACCCCTCCACTTT
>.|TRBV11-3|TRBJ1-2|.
CASSLSGGSGYTF
TGTGCCAGCAGCCTCTCTGGGGGCTCTGGCTACACCTTC
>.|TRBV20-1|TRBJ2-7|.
CSGSRTYEQYF
TGCAGTGGCTCCAGAACCTACGAGCAGTACTTC
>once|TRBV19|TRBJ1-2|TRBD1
CAVRQGASGYTF
TGTGCCGTCAGACAGGGGGCGTCTGGCTACACCTTC
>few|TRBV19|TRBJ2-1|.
CASSIALGGNYNEQFF
TGTGCCAGTAGTATAGCTCTCGGAGGAAATTATAATGAGCAGTTCTTC
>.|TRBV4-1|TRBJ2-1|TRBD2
CASSLTEKTSKNNEQFF
TGCGCCAGCAGCCTCACCGAAAAGACTAGCAAAAACAATGAGCAGTTCTTC